This paragraph reports one T cell receptor beta chain. Its antigen is not known. Germline V gives CDR1 LGHNA, CDR2 YSLEER. The CDR3 is 15 amino acids. Trimming took off 0 bases at V and 3 bases at J, with 11 bases between the two ends. Extracted from the samples, RNA was reverse transcribed into cDNA to serve as the sequencing template. Sequenced by immunoSEQ multiplex PCR; TCRdb stores in-frame clones only, minus some. This table has about 210,000 clones, over 60% appearing once. The data derive from a study of CD8+ T cells in alopecia areata. Findings and limits, study-wide: Within the top 100, expanded CD8+ clones significantly decreased with tofacitinib, as did scalp clonality.

Documented treatment: oral pan-JAK inhibitor, 5-10 mg twice daily. The sequenced sample was CD4+ T cells sorted from blood, obtained at week 4, from a patient treated with tofacitinib. This clonotype originated in a human donor with alopecia areata. V is TRBV4-3 and J is TRBJ2-5; a possible D gene is TRBD2 (6 bases). Written as DNA, the CDR3 is TGCGCCAGCAGCCAAGATGGATGGGGGGAAGAGACCCAGTACTTC. This encodes CASSQDGWGEETQYF.